The clone carrying this T cell receptor (beta chain) was found many times. Antigen specificity is unknown. These data come from a study of identical twins. Study-wide points: Reduced insertions were recorded for abundant cord blood beta clonotypes, with no such pattern in memory repertoires. Zero-insertion analyses were open to partial confounding by invariant MAIT and iNKT cells. Monozygotic twin pairs showed more out-of-frame TCR alpha sharing than models estimated.

Each cDNA held unique molecular identifiers, and template switching gave it a universal primer site. One entry per CDR3 protein, called by TCRdb with MiXCR from the 5' RACE reads. The data contain 400,000 or so distinct CDR3 sequences, around 9.7% of them singletons. Trimming removed 3 bases at V and 2 bases at J, with 8 bases between. The CDR3 totals 14 residues. The chain couples TRBV12-3 or TRBV12-4 to TRBJ2-1; D remains ambiguous. The sequenced sample was naive T cells sorted from blood. The receptor comes from a woman between 45 and 60 years old in good health. The CDR3 protein is CASSFGNTYNEQFF. DNA of the CDR3: TGTGCCAGCAGTTTTGGCAATACCTACAATGAGCAGTTCTTC.